Below, 24 T cell receptor beta chains from the same sample are listed, as sequenced in a study of blood T cell repertoires in COVID-19. Clones were read by immunoSEQ multiplex PCR, and TCRdb kept only the in-frame ones, dropping some. The table records about 130,000 clones, around 80% of them present only once. The sequenced sample was peripheral blood. Source of these receptors: a man in his 70s with acute or convalescent COVID-19.

This chain links TRBV5-1 with TRBJ1-1; D gene ambiguous. The CDR3 sequence is 14 residues long. Germline CDR1 SGHRS, CDR2 YFSETQ. Between the trimmed V and J ends, which lost 1 base and 2 bases, there was a span of 9 bases. CDR3: CASSLLQLNTEAFF. The CDR3 DNA reads as TGCGCCAGCAGCTTGTTACAGCTCAACACTGAAGCTTTCTTT. The variable domain in full, with the rest retrieved from reference TRBV5-1 and TRBJ1-1, is KAGVTQTPRYLIKTRGQQVTLSCSPISGHRSVSWYQQTPGQGLQFLFEYFSETQRNKGNFPGRFSGRQFSNSRSEMNVSTLELGDSALYLCASSLLQLNTEAFFGQGTRLTVV.

The chain combines TRBV5-5 with TRBJ1-3; 8 bases are shared with TRBD1. Germline CDR1 is SGHKS and CDR2 is YYEKEE (reference sequence). The CDR3 covers 17 residues. V was pared by 1 base and J by 4 bases, with 10 bases of the junction left unmatched. As DNA, the CDR3 is TGTGCCAGCAGCTTGTTCCGGCAGGGGGCTATGGGAAACACCATATATTTT. The encoded protein is CASSLFRQGAMGNTIYF.

V and J are TRBV11-3 and TRBJ1-4, with D perhaps TRBD1 (6 bases). Germline CDR1 reads SGHNT; CDR2 reads YENEEA. This CDR3 has 19 residues. V was pared by 0 bases and J by 5 bases, with 22 bases between. The CDR3 DNA follows: TGTGCCAGCAGCTTAGACCACCGGGACACCCCTGTCCCAAATGAAAAACTGTTTTTT. It yields the protein CASSLDHRDTPVPNEKLFF.

V is TRBV5-4 and J is TRBJ2-1; 7 bases are a match to TRBD2. CDR1 and CDR2 (germline): SGHNT, YYREEE (reference sequence). The CDR3 is 16 residues long. J gave up 2 bases and V 4 bases, and 9 bases lay outside the gene matches. The CDR3 protein is CASSAPGGGTYNEQFF. The CDR3 DNA reads TGTGCCAGCAGCGCTCCGGGCGGGGGTACCTACAATGAGCAGTTCTTC.

The chain carries TRBV5-6 and TRBJ2-5; D perhaps matches TRBD2 (6 bases). Germline values: CDR1 SGHDT, CDR2 YYEEEE. The CDR3 runs to 15 residues. Trimming cost V 5 bases and J 6 bases, with 20 bases left between them. DNA for the CDR3: TGTGCCAGCAGTCCTACCGGGGGTGGCAAAAAGACCCAGTACTTC. This gives the protein CASSPTGGGKKTQYF.

The genes are TRBV5-6 and TRBJ1-2; tentative D call: TRBD1 (6 bases). Trimming took off 4 bases at V and 0 bases at J, with 13 bases between the two ends. Germline lookup yields CDR1 SGHDT and CDR2 YYEEEE. The CDR3 sequence is 15 residues long. The CDR3 bases are TGTGCCAGCAGCCCCCGGACAGCAACTAACTATGGCTACACCTTC. It encodes CASSPRTATNYGYTF.

The chain joins TRBV6-1 to TRBJ1-2; 9 bases line up with TRBD1. Trimming at V came to 2 bases and at J to 5 bases, leaving 6 bases not matched to a gene. The germline gives CDR1 MNHNS, CDR2 SASEGT. The CDR3 consists of 15 residues. The DNA for the CDR3 is TGTGCCAGCAGTGAAAATCCGGGACAGGGTTATGGCTACACCTTC. Protein: CASSENPGQGYGYTF.

The rearrangement links TRBV7-6 to TRBJ2-3, with 10 bases aligning to TRBD2. Germline V gene sequence: CDR1 SGHVS, CDR2 FNYEAQ. The CDR3 contains 16 residues. After removal of 5 bases from V and 4 bases from J, the junction contained 9 bases not matched to a gene. CDR3 amino acids: CASSVQAGGLPDTQYF. In DNA form, the CDR3 reads TGTGCCAGCAGCGTTCAAGCGGGGGGGCTCCCAGATACGCAGTATTTT.

This clone showed up just once. J is TRBJ1-2 and V is TRBV29-1, with D possibly matching TRBD1 (5 bases). The CDR3 loop spans 13 amino acids. With 7 bases removed from V and 1 base from J, the gap between germline ends came to 13 bases. In germline, CDR1 is SQVTM, CDR2 ANQGSEA. CDR3 bases: TGCAGCGCCTCAGGGCCGAGTAACTATGGCTACACCTTC. This codes for CSASGPSNYGYTF.

CDR3: CASSLTERYEQYF. In nucleotides, the CDR3 is TGTGCCAGCAGCCTGACAGAACGCTACGAGCAGTACTTC. The rearrangement uses TRBV7-2 and TRBJ2-7; TRBD1 is a possible D gene (5 bases). The ends were cut back, 5 bases at V and 3 bases at J, with 11 bases in the middle. Germline values: CDR1 SGHTA, CDR2 FQGNSA. This CDR3 comprises 13 residues.

This chain joins TRBV15 and TRBJ2-3, with D perhaps matching TRBD1 (5 bases). The CDR3 sequence is 19 residues long. Trimming stripped 2 bases from V and 2 bases from J, with 23 bases between. Germline CDR1 and CDR2: LNHNV and YYDKDF (reference sequence). This CDR3 is CATSRQGFFPNIYTDTQYF. In nucleotides, the CDR3 is TGTGCCACCAGCAGACAGGGTTTTTTCCCGAACATTTACACAGATACGCAGTATTTT.

The rearrangement joins TRBV6-1 to TRBJ2-5; no firm D call. The length of the CDR3 is 12 residues. Germline V gene data show CDR1 as MNHNS and CDR2 as SASEGT. V was pared by 3 bases and J by 6 bases, with 8 bases between. The CDR3 loop is CASSEIDKTQYF. The CDR3 DNA reads as TGTGCCAGCAGTGAGATAGACAAGACCCAGTACTTC.

The chain links TRBV24-1 to TRBJ2-5; no clear D gene. V shed 2 bases and J shed 5 bases, with 8 bases lying between them. This CDR3 has 13 residues. The germline V gene has CDR1 KGHDR and CDR2 SFDVKD. CDR3 bases: TGTGCCACCAGTGATTCGGGTAGGGAGACCCAGTACTTC. Its protein product is CATSDSGRETQYF.

V is TRBV18 and J is TRBJ1-1; maybe TRBD1 (6 bases). The CDR3 spans 13 residues. Germline V gene lookup returns CDR1 KGHSH and CDR2 LQKENI. The ends were cut back, 6 bases at V and 5 bases at J, with 13 bases in the middle. CDR3 sequence reads: CASSPTGRTEAFF. In DNA form, the CDR3 reads TGTGCCAGCTCGCCCACAGGGAGAACTGAAGCTTTCTTT.

The gene calls are TRBV30 and TRBJ1-5, with 7 bases that match TRBD1. J gave up 3 bases and V 0 bases, and 5 bases lay outside the gene matches. The length of the CDR3 is 15 residues. The germline V gene encodes CDR1 GTSNPN and CDR2 SVGIG (reference sequence). The CDR3 is CAWSVGDSANQPQHF. The CDR3 DNA follows: TGTGCCTGGAGTGTAGGGGACAGTGCCAATCAGCCCCAGCATTTT. Drawing the rest from reference TRBV30 and TRBJ1-5, the complete variable domain is SQTIHQWPATLVQPVGSPLSLECTVEGTSNPNLYWYRQAAGRGLQLLFYSVGIGQISSEVPQNLSASRPQDRQFILSSKKLLLSDSGFYLCAWSVGDSANQPQHFGDGTRLSIL.

This rearrangement joins TRBV5-1 to TRBJ1-6; no definite D call. The CDR3 totals 13 residues. The ends were cut back, 4 bases at V and 7 bases at J, with 9 bases in the middle. Per germline, CDR1 SGHRS and CDR2 YFSETQ. This CDR3 is CASSPDMNSPLHF. In DNA, the CDR3 is TGCGCCAGCAGCCCTGACATGAATTCACCCCTCCACTTT.

This clone was detected once. This chain joins TRBV11-2 and TRBJ1-6; TRBD1 might be the D (6 bases). CDR1 and CDR2 (germline): SGHAT, FQNNGV. This CDR3 has 14 residues. V dropped 4 bases and J dropped 6 bases, with 10 bases sitting between them. The CDR3 nucleotides are TGTGCCAGCAGCTCGTGGACAGCTAATTCACCCCTCCACTTT. It translates to CASSSWTANSPLHF.

This clone was seen a few times. V gene TRBV3-1 (or the pseudogene TRBV3-2) combines with J gene TRBJ2-1, with 13 bases fitting TRBD2. In germline, CDR1 is LGHDT, CDR2 YNNKEL (reference sequence). This CDR3 region has 12 residues. V lost 5 bases, J lost 14 bases, and 3 bases stayed unmatched. CDR3 sequence reads: CASSEGTSGEFF. CDR3 nucleotides: TGTGCCAGCAGCGAAGGGACTAGCGGGGAGTTCTTC.

This clone was detected a few times. This chain joins TRBV2 and TRBJ2-3; TRBD2 agrees at 10 bases. This CDR3 is built from 15 residues. The germline V gene has CDR1 SNHLY and CDR2 FYNNEI. With 6 bases clipped from V and 2 bases from J, the junction kept 5 bases outside the gene matches. The CDR3 spells CASRTLAGITDTQYF. The CDR3, as DNA: TGTGCCAGCAGGACACTAGCGGGGATCACAGATACGCAGTATTTT. Using reference TRBV2 and TRBJ2-3 for the parts outside the CDR3, the full variable domain is EPEVTQTPSHQVTQMGQEVILRCVPISNHLYFYWYRQILGQKVEFLVSFYNNEISEKSEIFDDQFSVERPDGSNFTLKIRSTKLEDSAMYFCASRTLAGITDTQYFGPGTRLTVL.

The chain links TRBV27 to TRBJ2-7; 8 nucleotides match TRBD1. CDR1 MNHEY and CDR2 SMNVEV come from the germline V gene (reference sequence). The CDR3 loop spans 14 amino acids. V lost 6 bases to trimming and J lost 0 bases; unmatched junction nucleotides: 4. This chain's CDR3 is CASRVGQASYEQYF. In DNA, the CDR3 is TGTGCCAGCAGAGTGGGACAGGCCTCCTACGAGCAGTACTTC.

The chain is built from TRBV5-1 and TRBJ1-6; TRBD1 is a possible D gene (6 bases). V was clipped by 2 bases and J by 5 bases, with 11 bases between them. Germline CDR1 SGHRS, CDR2 YFSETQ. The CDR3 has 15 residues. The CDR3 loop is CASSFTTGNNSPLHF. CDR3 DNA: TGCGCCAGCAGCTTCACAACAGGGAATAATTCACCCCTCCACTTT.

Turning to this clone: At one of its ends the junction is not consistent with the germline gene, which may arise from a read error. The CDR3 is CASSQTGAGNAEAFF. In DNA, the CDR3 is TGTGCCAGCAGCCAGACAGGGGCCGGGAACGCTGAAGCTTTCTTT. The rearrangement links TRBV14 to TRBJ1-1, with TRBD1 matching over 8 bases. CDR3 length: 15 residues. From germline, CDR1 is SGHDN and CDR2 FVKESK. The complete variable domain, with remaining parts taken from reference TRBV14 and TRBJ1-1, reads EAGVTQFPSHSVIEKGQTVTLRCDPISGHDNLYWYRRVMGKEIKFLLHFVKESKQDESGMPNNRFLAERTGGTYSTLKVQPAELEDSGVYFCASSQTGAGNAEAFFGQGTRLTVV.

The CDR3 DNA reads TGTGCCAGCAGACTAGGGGGGGGAACTGAAGCTTTCTTT. It codes for CASRLGGGTEAFF. This sequence joins TRBV3-1 (or the pseudogene TRBV3-2) and TRBJ1-1, with TRBD1 as a possible D gene (6 bases). Germline V lookup: CDR1 LGHDT, CDR2 YNNKEL (reference sequence). This CDR3 is built from 13 residues. Trimming stripped 6 bases from V and 5 bases from J, with 13 bases between.

This clone has just a few counts. The chain joins TRBV3-1 (or the pseudogene TRBV3-2) to TRBJ2-7; tentatively, D is TRBD1 (5 bases). The germline gives CDR1 LGHDT, CDR2 YNNKEL (reference sequence). CDR3 length: 13 residues. Deletions cut 8 bases from V and 6 bases from J, with 17 bases between. CDR3 sequence (DNA): TGTGCCAGCTCGGGTGGGGCCGTCGGCGAGCAGTACTTC. Protein product: CASSGGAVGEQYF.